This T cell receptor beta chain is drawn from a study of tumor and adjacent non-tumor tissue in lung cancer. Study-wide background: Samples averaged roughly 4.2 million productive TCRbeta reads each. Study-wide points: TCR diversity was significantly greater in tumor than normal lung tissue.

Three rounds of nested PCR, following a modified ARM-PCR protocol, produced the TCRbeta library. TCRdb re-called the multiplex PCR reads through MiXCR, storing one row per CDR3 protein. The table records approximately 100,000 distinct CDR3 sequences, more than 70% of them present only once. No cell sorting was done before RNA was extracted from the tissue. As concerns this clonotype: Its cognate antigen is unknown.

The CDR3 loop spans 13 amino acids. The V and J ends lost 4 bases and 4 bases respectively, with 10 bases between them. CDR1 and CDR2 (germline): MDHEN, SYDVKM. V usage is TRBV28 and J usage is TRBJ1-2; no clear D gene. The receptor comes from a woman between 55 and 75 years old with non-small cell lung cancer. The sample was lung tumor tissue. The CDR3 loop reads CASSSYSPYGYTF. Written as DNA, the CDR3 is TGTGCCAGCAGTTCATACAGCCCCTATGGCTACACCTTC.